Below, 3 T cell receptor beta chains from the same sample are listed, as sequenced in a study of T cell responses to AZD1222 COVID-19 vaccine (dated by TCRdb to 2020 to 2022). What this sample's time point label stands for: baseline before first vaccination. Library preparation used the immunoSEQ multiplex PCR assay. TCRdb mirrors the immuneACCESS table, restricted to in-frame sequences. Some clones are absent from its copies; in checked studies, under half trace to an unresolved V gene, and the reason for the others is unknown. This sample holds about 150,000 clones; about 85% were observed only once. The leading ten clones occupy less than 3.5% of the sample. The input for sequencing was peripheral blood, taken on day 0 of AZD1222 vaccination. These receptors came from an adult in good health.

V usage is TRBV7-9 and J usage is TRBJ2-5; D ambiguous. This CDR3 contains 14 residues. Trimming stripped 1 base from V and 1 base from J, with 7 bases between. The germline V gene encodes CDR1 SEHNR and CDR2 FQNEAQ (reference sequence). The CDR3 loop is CASSLGRLQETQYF. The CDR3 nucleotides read TGTGCCAGCAGCTTAGGGCGCCTCCAAGAGACCCAGTACTTC.

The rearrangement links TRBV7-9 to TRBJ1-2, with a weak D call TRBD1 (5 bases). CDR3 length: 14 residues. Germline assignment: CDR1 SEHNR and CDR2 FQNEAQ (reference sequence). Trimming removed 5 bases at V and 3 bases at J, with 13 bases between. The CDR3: CASSPSGRDYGYTF. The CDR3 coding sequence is TGTGCCAGCAGCCCCTCAGGGCGGGACTATGGCTACACCTTC.

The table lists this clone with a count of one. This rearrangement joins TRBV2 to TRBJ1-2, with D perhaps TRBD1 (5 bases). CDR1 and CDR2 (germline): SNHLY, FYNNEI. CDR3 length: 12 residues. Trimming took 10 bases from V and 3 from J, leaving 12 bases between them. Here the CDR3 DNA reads TGTGCCACGAAACAGGCGGACTATGGCTACACCTTC. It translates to CATKQADYGYTF.